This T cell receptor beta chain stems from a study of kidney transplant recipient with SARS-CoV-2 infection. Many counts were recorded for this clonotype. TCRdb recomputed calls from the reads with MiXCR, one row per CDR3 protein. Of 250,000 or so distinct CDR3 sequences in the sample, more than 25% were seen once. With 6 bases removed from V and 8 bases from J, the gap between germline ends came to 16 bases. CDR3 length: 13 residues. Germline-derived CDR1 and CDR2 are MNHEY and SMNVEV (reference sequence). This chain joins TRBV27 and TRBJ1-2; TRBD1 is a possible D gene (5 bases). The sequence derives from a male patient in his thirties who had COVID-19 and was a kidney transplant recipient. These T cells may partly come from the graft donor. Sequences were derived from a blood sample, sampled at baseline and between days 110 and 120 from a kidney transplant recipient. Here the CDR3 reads CASSYRDLGGYTF. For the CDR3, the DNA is TGTGCCAGCAGCTATAGGGACCTGGGGGGCTACACCTTC.